The 25 T cell receptor beta chains below come from one sample, sequenced in a study of cytomegalovirus exposure and HLA in healthy donors. Amplification used 60 Vbeta primers and 13 Jbeta primers. Sequencing used immunoSEQ multiplex PCR; TCRdb keeps in-frame clones, though not all of them. Of 100,000 to 150,000 clones in the sample, approximately 78% were seen once. The sequenced material came from PBMCs. The receptors were sampled from a woman aged 50 to 60 in good health and CMV-seropositive.

The gene calls are TRBV30 and TRBJ1-1; no reliable D call. From germline, CDR1 is GTSNPN and CDR2 SVGIG (reference sequence). Deletions cut 0 bases from V and 4 bases from J, with 9 bases between. CDR3 length: 13 amino acids. DNA for the CDR3: TGTGCCTGGAGTGTCGCGGAGGGCACTGAAGCTTTCTTT. It is translated as CAWSVAEGTEAFF.

This sequence joins TRBV10-2 and TRBJ2-2; TRBD2 agrees at 7 bases. The V segment lost 8 bases and the J segment 3 bases; nucleotides outside the gene matches: 6. The CDR3 is made up of 14 amino acids. CDR1 WSHSY and CDR2 SAAADI come from the germline V gene. The CDR3 DNA reads as TGCGCCAGCTGGCGGGAGCGGGACACCGGGGAGCTGTTTTTT. It encodes CASWRERDTGELFF.

This clone was detected a few times. The V and J genes are TRBV6-1 and TRBJ2-1, with a possible D match to TRBD2 (5 bases). Between the trimmed V and J ends, which lost 6 bases and 1 base, there was a span of 10 bases. This CDR3 is 14 amino acids long. Germline lookup yields CDR1 MNHNS and CDR2 SASEGT. CDR3 in amino acids: CASSGGWSYNEQFF. CDR3 bases: TGTGCCAGCAGCGGCGGGTGGTCCTACAATGAGCAGTTCTTC.

The chain recombines TRBV28 with TRBJ2-3; 13 nucleotides align to TRBD2. In germline, CDR1 is MDHEN, CDR2 SYDVKM. J lost 2 bases, V lost 8 bases, and 7 bases had no gene match. The CDR3 has 16 residues. Here the CDR3 DNA reads TGTGCCAGCGGGGGACTAGCGGGACAACACACAGATACGCAGTATTTT. Translated: CASGGLAGQHTDTQYF.

The J gene is TRBJ2-5, the V gene TRBV2; 9 positions match TRBD1. The V gene's germline CDR1 is SNHLY and CDR2 FYNNEI. Trimming took 7 bases from V and 5 from J; bases not matched to a gene: 5. The CDR3 spans 13 residues. For the CDR3, the DNA is TGTGCCAGCACCCGGACAGGGGAGGAGACCCAGTACTTC. Protein product: CASTRTGEETQYF.

The chain uses TRBV25-1 and TRBJ1-1; possible D gene TRBD1, 5 bases. The CDR3 is made up of 14 amino acids. CDR1 is MGHDK, CDR2 SYGVNS, per germline. Trimming removed 2 bases from V and 3 bases from J, with 10 bases in between. CDR3 residues: CASSEMGRDTEAFF. The DNA for the CDR3 is TGTGCCAGCAGTGAAATGGGCAGGGACACTGAAGCTTTCTTT.

This chain uses TRBV4-1 with TRBJ2-7, with 15 bases aligning to TRBD2. The germline gives CDR1 MGHRA, CDR2 YSYEKL. The CDR3 length is 19 residues. V dropped 4 bases and J dropped 2; count of bases not matched to a gene: 12. Here the CDR3 DNA reads TGCGCCAGCAGCCTCCTAGCCCTCGGACTAGCGGGGGGGACCTACGAGCAGTACTTC. Protein sequence: CASSLLALGLAGGTYEQYF.

This chain connects TRBV2 to TRBJ1-1; no definite D call. V lost 6 bases and J 7 bases, leaving 9 bases between the germline ends. CDR1 and CDR2 from the germline V gene are SNHLY and FYNNEI. The CDR3 has 11 residues. The CDR3 region is CASRRMNEAFF. The DNA of the CDR3 is TGTGCCAGCAGGAGAATGAATGAAGCTTTCTTT.

The chain links TRBV7-2 to TRBJ2-6; TRBD2 might be the D (5 bases). The CDR3 loop spans 14 amino acids. The V gene lost 5 bases and the J gene lost 0 bases, with 5 bases spanning the gap. Germline V gene sequence: CDR1 SGHTA, CDR2 FQGNSA. As DNA, the CDR3 is TGTGCCAGCAGCCGGGACTCTGGGGCCAACGTCCTGACTTTC. Amino acids: CASSRDSGANVLTF.

In the case of this clone: At one boundary the junction diverges from the germline segment, which might be a read error. V and J are TRBV7-9 and TRBJ2-7, with 8 bases aligning to TRBD1. The CDR3 covers 17 residues. Germline V gene data show CDR1 as SEHNR and CDR2 as FQNEAQ (reference sequence). CDR3 sequence (DNA): TGTTCCAGCAGCAACGCTTTCGGACAGGGACCTTCCTACGAGCAGTACTTC. It specifies CSSSNAFGQGPSYEQYF.

The rearrangement joins TRBV29-1 to TRBJ1-2; tentative D call: TRBD1 (5 bases). CDR1 SQVTM and CDR2 ANQGSEA come from the germline V gene. Trimming removed 5 bases from V and 4 bases from J, with 17 bases in between. The length of the CDR3 is 14 residues. This CDR3 reads CSVTDGGSTYGYTF. CDR3 nucleotide sequence: TGCAGCGTTACCGACGGGGGAAGCACCTATGGCTACACCTTC.

This sequence joins TRBV7-9 and TRBJ2-4, with TRBD2 matching 8 bases. Germline CDR1 and CDR2: SEHNR and FQNEAQ (reference sequence). V lost 3 bases, J lost 0 bases, and 1 base stayed unmatched. The CDR3 runs 15 residues. The CDR3 sequence: CASSLGLVAKNIQYF. The CDR3, as DNA: TGTGCCAGCAGCTTGGGACTAGTAGCCAAAAACATTCAGTACTTC.

CDR3 loop: CASSRNIQGYEQYF. CDR3 nucleotide sequence: TGTGCCAGCAGTCGAAATATACAGGGATACGAGCAGTACTTC. The rearrangement joins TRBV7-9 to TRBJ2-7; D is possibly TRBD1 (6 bases). From germline, CDR1 is SEHNR and CDR2 FQNEAQ (reference sequence). V gave up 6 bases and J gave up 4 bases, with 16 bases separating them. The CDR3 loop spans 14 amino acids.

The chain employs TRBV7-2 and TRBJ1-2; 10 nucleotides match TRBD1. Germline values: CDR1 SGHTA, CDR2 FQGNSA. Trimming at V came to 5 bases and at J to 5 bases, leaving 5 bases not matched to a gene. There are 14 residues in the CDR3. CDR3 DNA: TGTGCCAGCAGCGCTCGGGACAGGGGTTATGGCTACACCTTC. Protein product: CASSARDRGYGYTF.

V and J are TRBV6-6 and TRBJ2-5, with 10 nucleotides matching TRBD2. Germline V gives CDR1 MNHNY, CDR2 SVGAGI (reference sequence). There are 15 residues in the CDR3. The V segment lost 4 bases and the J segment 1 base; nucleotides outside the gene matches: 3. Here the CDR3 DNA reads TGTGCCAGCAGTTCAGCGGGAGGGCCCCAAGAGACCCAGTACTTC. Protein sequence: CASSSAGGPQETQYF.

This sequence joins TRBV19 and TRBJ1-4; maybe TRBD1 (5 bases). Trimming left V 6 bases short and J 5 bases short, with 19 bases between. The CDR3 has 16 residues. Germline CDR1 LNHDA, CDR2 SQIVND (reference sequence). The CDR3 nucleotides are TGTGCCAGTAGGGACGGAGTTACAGGTTTCAATGAAAAACTGTTTTTT. As protein: CASRDGVTGFNEKLFF.

For the CDR3, the DNA is TGTGCCAGGCCAGGGTCGTTGGAGTATGGCTACACCTTC. Protein: CARPGSLEYGYTF. The chain uses TRBV6-4 and TRBJ1-2; tentative D call: TRBD1 (5 bases). The CDR3 runs 13 residues. The ends were cut back, 9 bases at V and 5 bases at J, with 16 bases in the middle. Germline V CDR1 and CDR2: MRHNA, SNTAGT.

This clone was recorded once. The chain combines TRBV5-1 with TRBJ1-2; tentatively, D is TRBD1 (6 bases). CDR1 and CDR2 from the germline V gene are SGHRS and YFSETQ. This CDR3 comprises 13 residues. With 4 bases removed from V and 4 bases from J, the gap between germline ends came to 11 bases. The CDR3 is CASSMDSSYGYTF. The CDR3 coding sequence is TGCGCCAGCAGCATGGACAGCTCCTATGGCTACACCTTC. The full variable domain, with the rest looked up from reference TRBV5-1 and TRBJ1-2, is KAGVTQTPRYLIKTRGQQVTLSCSPISGHRSVSWYQQTPGQGLQFLFEYFSETQRNKGNFPGRFSGRQFSNSRSEMNVSTLELGDSALYLCASSMDSSYGYTFGSGTRLTVV.

V usage is TRBV19 and J usage is TRBJ1-6, with D possibly matching TRBD1 (6 bases). V shed 4 bases and J shed 7 bases, with 14 bases lying between them. The germline V gene has CDR1 LNHDA and CDR2 SQIVND (reference sequence). There are 15 residues in the CDR3. Here the CDR3 DNA reads TGTGCCAGTAGTAACCCGGGACACCAAAATTCACCCCTCCACTTT. Protein sequence: CASSNPGHQNSPLHF.

This clone was seen more than once but under ten times. The rearrangement uses TRBV27 and TRBJ1-2; D not certain. V shed 0 bases and J shed 6 bases, with 11 bases lying between them. In germline, CDR1 is MNHEY, CDR2 SMNVEV (reference sequence). The CDR3 is made up of 14 amino acids. The DNA for the CDR3 is TGTGCCAGCAGTTTATCGGGAGGGTCCGATGGCTACACCTTC. Translating gives CASSLSGGSDGYTF.

The chain combines TRBV6-5 with TRBJ1-3; no clear D gene. Germline V gene sequence: CDR1 MNHEY, CDR2 SVGAGI. Trimming removed 7 bases at V and 0 bases at J, with 7 bases between. This CDR3 is 13 amino acids long. The CDR3 reads CASKTGSGNTIYF. The CDR3 DNA sequence: TGTGCCAGCAAAACGGGCTCTGGAAACACCATATATTTT.

The J gene is TRBJ2-5, the V gene TRBV11-2, with 12 bases lining up with TRBD2. CDR1 SGHAT and CDR2 FQNNGV come from the germline V gene. Trimming cost V 0 bases and J 5 bases; bases outside gene matches: 4. This CDR3 is built from 16 residues. CDR3 nucleotides: TGTGCCAGCAGCTTAGATACGGGACTAGCGGGCGAGACCCAGTACTTC. Translation: CASSLDTGLAGETQYF.

This clone was seen a handful of times. V and J are TRBV5-1 and TRBJ2-1, with TRBD2 matching 8 bases. Germline V CDR1 and CDR2: SGHRS, YFSETQ. Trimming took 5 bases from V and 3 from J; bases not matched to a gene: 7. The CDR3 extends over 15 amino acids. CDR3 nucleotide sequence: TGCGCCAGCAGTTTTAGCGGGAACTACTACAATGAGCAGTTCTTC. This codes for CASSFSGNYYNEQFF.

The rearrangement uses TRBV28 and TRBJ2-2; 12 bases match TRBD2. Germline trimming cut 4 bases from V and 0 bases from J; bases unmatched to any gene: 3. The germline V gene encodes CDR1 MDHEN and CDR2 SYDVKM. The CDR3 has 17 amino acids. Here the CDR3 DNA reads TGTGCCAGCAGTTGGTGGACTAGCGGGACGAACACCGGGGAGCTGTTTTTT. This sequence encodes CASSWWTSGTNTGELFF.

CDR3 residues: CASSYFGGGVREQFF. The CDR3 nucleotides are TGTGCCAGCAGTTACTTCGGCGGGGGGGTACGTGAGCAGTTCTTC. The chain has TRBV6-5 and TRBJ2-1, with 9 bases identical to TRBD2. The CDR3 extends over 15 amino acids. V trimming: 1 base; J trimming: 9 bases; junction bases outside the gene matches: 7. CDR1 and CDR2 (germline): MNHEY, SVGAGI.